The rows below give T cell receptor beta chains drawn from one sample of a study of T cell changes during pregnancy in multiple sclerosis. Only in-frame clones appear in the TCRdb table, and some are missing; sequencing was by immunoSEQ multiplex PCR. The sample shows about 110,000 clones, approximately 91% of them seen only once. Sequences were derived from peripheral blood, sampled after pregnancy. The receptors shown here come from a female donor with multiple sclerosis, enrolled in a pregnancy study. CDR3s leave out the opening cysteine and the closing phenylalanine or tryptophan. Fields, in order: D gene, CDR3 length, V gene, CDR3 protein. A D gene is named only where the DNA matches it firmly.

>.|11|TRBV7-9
ASTVDSQYEQY
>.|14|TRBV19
ASSRPGGTVYQPQH
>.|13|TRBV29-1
SVELVIGYRNEQY
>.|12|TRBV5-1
ASSLKEGFYGYT
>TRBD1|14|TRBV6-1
ASSDFPGQGMGEQF
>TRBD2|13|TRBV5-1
ASSLYSGGRYEQY
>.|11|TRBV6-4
ASSPMALGEQF
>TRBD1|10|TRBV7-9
ASSPPDRAQY
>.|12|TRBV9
ASSVQGHGETQY
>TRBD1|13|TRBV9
ASSVTGQANSPLH
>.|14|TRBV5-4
ASSPPGRDTLTEAF
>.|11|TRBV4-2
ASSQDGTDTQY
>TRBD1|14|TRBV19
ATETGPGSGANVLT
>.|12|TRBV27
ASSQSLPYTEAF
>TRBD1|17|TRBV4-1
ASSQALGLGNRGSYEQY
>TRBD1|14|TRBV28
ASSQDRGSGNQPQH
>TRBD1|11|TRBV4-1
ASRKTGAYGYT
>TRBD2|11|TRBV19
ATGSGGIPGEF
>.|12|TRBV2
ASSDTRVSGELF
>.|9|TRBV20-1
SVTNGYGYT
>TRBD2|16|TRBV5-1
ASSQRPGTSGGAYEQY
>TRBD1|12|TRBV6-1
ASSNRQGGTEAF
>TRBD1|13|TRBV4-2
ASSQEGTERGGYT
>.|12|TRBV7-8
ASSSNTGDSPLH
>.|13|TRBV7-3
ASSFLLGAVDTQY
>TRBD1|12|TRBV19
ASSIGQGTTEAF
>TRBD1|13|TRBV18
ASSGTGAGNSPLH
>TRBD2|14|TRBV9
ASSALAGVSYNEQF
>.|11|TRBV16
ASSQAGPYEQY
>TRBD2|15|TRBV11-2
ASSFGTSGGARDTQY
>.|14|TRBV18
ASSPGGDSYNSPLH
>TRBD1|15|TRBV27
ASRYPGTGGRHNEQF
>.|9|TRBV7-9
ASSNSNEQF
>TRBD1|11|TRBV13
ASSLEGAYGYT
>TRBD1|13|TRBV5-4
ASSLRTGDISGYT
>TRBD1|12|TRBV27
ASSLGTGLNEQF
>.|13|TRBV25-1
ASSSPGRSNYGYT
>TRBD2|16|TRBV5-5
ASSSLFRSGGIQETQY
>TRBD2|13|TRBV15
ATSRGAGGFDEQF
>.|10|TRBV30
AWSGGAYGYT
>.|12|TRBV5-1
ASSLVQMNTEAF
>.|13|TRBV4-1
ASSQPRRGRSGYT
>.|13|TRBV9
ASSGRQSGNEKLF
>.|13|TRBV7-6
ASSLVGSNTGELF
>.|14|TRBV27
ASRPALQGINEKLF
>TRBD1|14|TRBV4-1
ASSQDRGQGVSGYT
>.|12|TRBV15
ATAEHQGNQPQH
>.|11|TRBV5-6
ASSLSRTGELF
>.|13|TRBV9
ASSGEGSEDYGYT
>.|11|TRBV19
ASSVLSTDTQY
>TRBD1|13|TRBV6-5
ASSYGTGYTDTQY
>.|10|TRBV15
ATSSGDDEQF
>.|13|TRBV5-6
ASSLAGPSGNTIY
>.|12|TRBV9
ASSVNPGVNEQY
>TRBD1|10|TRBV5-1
ASSETGTGYV
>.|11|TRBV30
AWSRTGSYEQY
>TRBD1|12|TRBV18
ASSRDRGAYGYT